This TCR beta chain was found in a study of blood T cell repertoires in COVID-19. Study in general: Whether acute or convalescent, the COVID-19 samples came from the United States, Italy and Spain.

In the original workflow: Nucleated cell counts were estimated from reference gene primer amplification. The data were produced by immunoSEQ multiplex PCR, yet TCRdb's version contains in-frame clones alone and is incomplete. The V and J calls and clone size are taken from that table; D and trimming were inferred from the DNA. The table records approximately 190,000 clones, 70% to 90% of them present only once. The sequencing sample was made of peripheral blood. This TCR was recovered from a middle-aged man with active or convalescent COVID-19.

The CDR3 region is CASSMDSSNQPQHF. In DNA form, the CDR3 reads TGTGCCAGCAGCATGGACAGCAGCAATCAGCCCCAGCATTTT. The chain couples TRBV6-5 to TRBJ1-5, with D perhaps matching TRBD1 (6 bases). The germline V and J ends were trimmed by 6 bases and 1 base, with 10 bases remaining between them. The germline V gene encodes CDR1 MNHEY and CDR2 SVGAGI. The CDR3 length is 14 residues.